This paragraph covers one TCR beta chain sequence. The antigen is unknown. The data were taken from a study of STAT5B mutations in CD4+ large granular lymphocyte leukemia. The CDR3 is 13 residues long. Germline-derived CDR1 and CDR2 are MRHNA and SNTAGT. Trimming removed 3 bases at V and 4 bases at J, with 8 bases between. The method was immunoSEQ multiplex PCR; TCRdb's version includes in-frame clones alone and lacks a portion of them. The repertoire consists of thousands of clones, with 80% to 90% occurring once and the leading ten covering 6% to 6.5%. Overall study findings and caveats: Of heterogeneous patient samples, only six or seven CD4-sorted ones were compared for clonality. No patients shared main leukemic clonotypes, though roughly 27% appeared at low frequency elsewhere.

The chain uses TRBV6-4 and TRBJ2-3, with a weak D call TRBD2 (6 bases). Sequenced material: PBMCs. The TCR sequence derives from a woman aged 70-85 years with CD4+ T-cell large granular lymphocyte leukemia. The CDR3 DNA sequence: TGTGCCAGCAGTGAACGGAGGGCAGATACGCAGTATTTT. Its protein is CASSERRADTQYF.